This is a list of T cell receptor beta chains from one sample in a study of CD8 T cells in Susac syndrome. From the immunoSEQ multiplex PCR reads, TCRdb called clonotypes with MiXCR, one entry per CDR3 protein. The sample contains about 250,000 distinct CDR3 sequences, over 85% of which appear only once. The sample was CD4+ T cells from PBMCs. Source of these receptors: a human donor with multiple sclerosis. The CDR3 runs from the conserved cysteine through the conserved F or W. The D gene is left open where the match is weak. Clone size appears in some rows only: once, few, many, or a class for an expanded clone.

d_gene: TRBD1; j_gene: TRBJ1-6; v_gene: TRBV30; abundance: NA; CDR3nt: TGTGCCTGGGGAACAGGGGGTAATTCACCCCTCCACTTT; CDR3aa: CAWGTGGNSPLHF
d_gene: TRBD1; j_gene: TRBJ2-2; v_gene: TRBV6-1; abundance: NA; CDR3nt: TGTGCCAGCAGTTCTCAGGGGGTAGTCACCGGGGAGCTGTTTTTT; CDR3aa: CASSSQGVVTGELFF
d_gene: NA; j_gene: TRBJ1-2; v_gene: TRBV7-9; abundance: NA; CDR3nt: TGTGCCAGCAGCTTAGGGTCCGGGAACGGCTACACCTTC; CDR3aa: CASSLGSGNGYTF
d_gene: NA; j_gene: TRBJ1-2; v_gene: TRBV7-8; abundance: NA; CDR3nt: TGTGCCAGCAGCTTGGCGACAGGCCCCGGCGGCTATGGCTACACCTTC; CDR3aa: CASSLATGPGGYGYTF
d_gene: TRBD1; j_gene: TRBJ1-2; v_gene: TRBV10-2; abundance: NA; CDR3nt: TGCGCCAGCATGTTACAGGGGCATGGCTACACCTTC; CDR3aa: CASMLQGHGYTF
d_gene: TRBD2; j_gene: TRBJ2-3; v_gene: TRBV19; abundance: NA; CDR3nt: TGTGCCAGCACTCTCACTAGCGGGAGTACAGATACGCAGTATTTT; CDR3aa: CASTLTSGSTDTQYF
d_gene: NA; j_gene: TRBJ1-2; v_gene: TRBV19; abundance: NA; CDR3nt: TGTGCCAGTAGTTCCCACACCGGGAGCAACTATGGCTACACCTTC; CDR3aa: CASSSHTGSNYGYTF
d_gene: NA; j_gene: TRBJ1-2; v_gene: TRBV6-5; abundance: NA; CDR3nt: TGTGCCAGCAGTTACTCACCCGGCGGGGCAGCCTTCTATGGCTACACCTTC; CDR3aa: CASSYSPGGAAFYGYTF
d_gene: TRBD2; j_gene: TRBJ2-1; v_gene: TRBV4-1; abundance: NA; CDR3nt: TGCGCCAGCAGCCCGCAGGCTAGCGGGATCCACAATGAGCAGTTCTTC; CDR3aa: CASSPQASGIHNEQFF
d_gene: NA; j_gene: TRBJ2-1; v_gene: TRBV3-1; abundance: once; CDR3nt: TGTGCCAGCAGCCAAGTCCGTCTAGGCAATGAGCAGTTCTTC; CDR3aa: CASSQVRLGNEQFF
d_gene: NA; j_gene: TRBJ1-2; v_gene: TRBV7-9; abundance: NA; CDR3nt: TGTGCCAGCAGCTCGACGACAAGGCGGGGTGGCTACACCTTC; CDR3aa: CASSSTTRRGGYTF
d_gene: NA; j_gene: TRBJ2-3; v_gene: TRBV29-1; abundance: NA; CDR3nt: TGCAGCGTTGTTATAACCGATACGCAGTATTTT; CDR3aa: CSVVITDTQYF
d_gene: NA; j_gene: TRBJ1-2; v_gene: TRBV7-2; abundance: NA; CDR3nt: TGTGCCAGCAGCTTAGCCGCAGAGAACTATGGCTACACCTTC; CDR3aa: CASSLAAENYGYTF
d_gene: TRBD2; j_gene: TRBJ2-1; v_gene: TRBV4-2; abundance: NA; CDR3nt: TGTGCCAGCAGCCAAAGGCGGGGACTAGCCACAGAGGCACACAATGAGCAGTTCTTC; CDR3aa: CASSQRRGLATEAHNEQFF
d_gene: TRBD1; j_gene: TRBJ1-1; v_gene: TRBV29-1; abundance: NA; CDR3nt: TGCAGCGTGGGCGAGGGGGCGCGGACTGAAGCTTTCTTT; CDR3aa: CSVGEGARTEAFF
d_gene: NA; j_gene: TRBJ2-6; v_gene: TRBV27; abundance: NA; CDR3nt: TGTGCCAGCAGTGGGGCACTCACTAAGGCGGGGGCCAACGTCCTGACTTTC; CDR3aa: CASSGALTKAGANVLTF
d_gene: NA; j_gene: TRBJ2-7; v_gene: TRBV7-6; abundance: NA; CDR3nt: TGTGCCAGCAGCTTAGGCCCGGGAGAAAAATCCTACGAGCAGTACTTC; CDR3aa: CASSLGPGEKSYEQYF
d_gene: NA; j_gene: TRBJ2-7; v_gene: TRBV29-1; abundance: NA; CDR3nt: TGCAGCGTTGTTGGGGGGGCCTCCTACGAGCAGTACTTC; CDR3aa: CSVVGGASYEQYF
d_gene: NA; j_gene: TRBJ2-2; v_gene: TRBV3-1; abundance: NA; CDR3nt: TGTGCCAGCAGCCGTACAGGGAGGGAGCTGTTTTTT; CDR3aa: CASSRTGRELFF
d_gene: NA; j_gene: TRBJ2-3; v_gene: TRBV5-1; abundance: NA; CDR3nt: TGCGCCAGCAGCTTGGGGTTGTTACCAGATACGCAGTATTTT; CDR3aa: CASSLGLLPDTQYF
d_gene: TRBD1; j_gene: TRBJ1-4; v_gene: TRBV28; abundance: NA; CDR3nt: TGTGCCAGCAGTGGACCGGGACAGGGGGCAAGAGAAAAACTGTTTTTT; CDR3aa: CASSGPGQGAREKLFF
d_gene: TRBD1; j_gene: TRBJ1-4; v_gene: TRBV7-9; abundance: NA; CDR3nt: TGTGCCAGCAGCCTCTCGACGGGACAGTATAATGAAAAACTGTTTTTT; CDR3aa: CASSLSTGQYNEKLFF
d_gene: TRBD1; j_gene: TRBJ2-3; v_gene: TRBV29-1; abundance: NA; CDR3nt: TGCAGCGCACACAGGACAGGGGCGAGGACAGATACGCAGTATTTT; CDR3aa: CSAHRTGARTDTQYF
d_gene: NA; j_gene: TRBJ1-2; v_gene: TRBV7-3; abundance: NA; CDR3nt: TGTGCCAGCAGCGCACTCGCAGGGCAGGCCATAGGAAGTGGCTACACCTTC; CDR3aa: CASSALAGQAIGSGYTF
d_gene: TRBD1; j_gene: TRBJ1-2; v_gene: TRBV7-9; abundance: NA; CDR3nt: TGTGCCAGCAGCTTAACCCGGGACAGGGTTGTCGATGGCTACACCTTC; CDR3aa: CASSLTRDRVVDGYTF
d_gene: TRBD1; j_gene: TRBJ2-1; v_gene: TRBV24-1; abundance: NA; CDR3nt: TGTGCCACCAGTGGCCCGGGGACAGTTAGCAATGAGCAGTTCTTC; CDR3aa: CATSGPGTVSNEQFF
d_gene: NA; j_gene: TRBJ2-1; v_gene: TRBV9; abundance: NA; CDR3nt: TGTGCCAGCAGCGTAGCAGTTCGGGGCCTTGAGCAGTTCTTC; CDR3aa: CASSVAVRGLEQFF
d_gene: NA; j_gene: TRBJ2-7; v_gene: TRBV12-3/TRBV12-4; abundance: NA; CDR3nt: TGTGCCAGCAGTAGTCGCTTGGGGGTTGCCTACGAGCAGTACTTC; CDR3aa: CASSSRLGVAYEQYF
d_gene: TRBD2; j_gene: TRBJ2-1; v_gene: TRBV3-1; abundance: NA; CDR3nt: TGTGCCAGCAGCGGGCCAACTAGCGGGAGGCGGGGTGAGCAGTTCTTC; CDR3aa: CASSGPTSGRRGEQFF
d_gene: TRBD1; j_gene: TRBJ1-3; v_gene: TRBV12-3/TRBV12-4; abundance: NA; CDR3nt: TGTGCCAGCAGGGGACAGATCTCTGGAAACACCATATATTTT; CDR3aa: CASRGQISGNTIYF
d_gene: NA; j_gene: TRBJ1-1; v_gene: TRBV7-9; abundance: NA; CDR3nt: TGTGCCAGCAGCTTAGGAAAGGGCACTGAAGCTTTCTTT; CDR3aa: CASSLGKGTEAFF
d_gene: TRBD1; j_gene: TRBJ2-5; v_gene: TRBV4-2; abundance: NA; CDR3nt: TGTGCCAGCAGCCAAGGACAGGGATGGGAGACCCAGTACTTC; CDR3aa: CASSQGQGWETQYF
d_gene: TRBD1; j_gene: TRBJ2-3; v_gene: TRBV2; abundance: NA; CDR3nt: TGTGCCAGCAGCTTCTCGACAGGGAATGCGGCAGATACGCAGTATTTT; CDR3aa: CASSFSTGNAADTQYF
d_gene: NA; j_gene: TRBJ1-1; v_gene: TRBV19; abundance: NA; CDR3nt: TGTGCCAGTAGTATGAGGACGGTGAACACTGAAGCTTTCTTT; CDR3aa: CASSMRTVNTEAFF
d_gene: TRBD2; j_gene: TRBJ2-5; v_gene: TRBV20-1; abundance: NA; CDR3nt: TGCAGTGCTAGAGGTTTTCGGGGGGACCAAGAGACCCAGTACTTC; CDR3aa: CSARGFRGDQETQYF
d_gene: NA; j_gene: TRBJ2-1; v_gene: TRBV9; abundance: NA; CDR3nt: TGTGCCAGCAGCGTGAGCGATCGGGTGACGGGGACTGGACACAATGAGCAGTTCTTC; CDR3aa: CASSVSDRVTGTGHNEQFF
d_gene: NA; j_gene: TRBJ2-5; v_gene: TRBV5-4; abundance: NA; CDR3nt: TGTGCCAGCAGCTCTTACCGGTTCGGGATACAAGAGACCCAGTACTTC; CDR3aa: CASSSYRFGIQETQYF
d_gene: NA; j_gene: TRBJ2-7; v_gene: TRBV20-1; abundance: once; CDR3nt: TGCAGTGCTAGAAGTGGAGAGCAGTACTTC; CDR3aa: CSARSGEQYF
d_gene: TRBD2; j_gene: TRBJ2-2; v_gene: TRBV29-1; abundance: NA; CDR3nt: TGCAGCGTTGAAGAAGGAGCGGGGGGGCACACCGGGGAGCTGTTTTTT; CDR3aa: CSVEEGAGGHTGELFF
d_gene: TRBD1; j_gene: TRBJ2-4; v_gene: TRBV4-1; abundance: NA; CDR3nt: TGCGCCAGCAGCCAACCAGGGACAGGGGCCAACATTCAGTACTTC; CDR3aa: CASSQPGTGANIQYF
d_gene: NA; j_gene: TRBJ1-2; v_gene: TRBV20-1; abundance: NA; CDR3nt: TGCAGTGCTAGAGAAACGGCGAACTATGGCTACACCTTC; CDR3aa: CSARETANYGYTF